The 17 T cell receptor beta chains in this list originate from one sample, sequenced in a study of cytomegalovirus exposure and HLA in healthy donors. The study ran its PCR with 60 Vbeta and 13 Jbeta primers. TCRdb's copy holds only in-frame clones and misses some; the assay was immunoSEQ multiplex PCR. The sample has 200,000 to 250,000 clones; approximately 80% are singletons. The material sequenced was PBMCs. Source of these receptors: a woman between 35 and 50 years old in good health and CMV-seronegative.

The rearrangement uses TRBV5-1 and TRBJ1-4; 9 bases are shared with TRBD1. This CDR3 is built from 15 residues. Trimming took 3 bases from V and 5 from J; bases not matched to a gene: 5. CDR1 is SGHRS, CDR2 YFSETQ, per germline. Here the CDR3 DNA reads TGCGCCAGCAGCTCGTCCGGGACAGGGAATGAAAAACTGTTTTTT. It specifies CASSSSGTGNEKLFF.

The chain combines TRBV9 with TRBJ1-2; D unclear. CDR3 length: 10 amino acids. Trimming shortened V by 3 bases and J by 8 bases, and 5 bases separated the two germline ends. The V gene's germline CDR1 is SGDLS and CDR2 YYNGEE. As DNA, the CDR3 is TGTGCCAGCAGCGGGCAGGGCTACACCTTC. Translated, it gives CASSGQGYTF.

This sequence joins TRBV30 and TRBJ1-1; D may be TRBD1 (6 bases). The CDR3 spans 14 residues. In germline, CDR1 is GTSNPN, CDR2 SVGIG (reference sequence). V gave up 0 bases and J gave up 1 base, with 9 bases separating them. In DNA, the CDR3 is TGTGCCTGGAGTGTACAGGGTGGGAACACTGAAGCTTTCTTT. Its protein is CAWSVQGGNTEAFF.

V is TRBV27 and J is TRBJ2-1, with 10 bases aligning to TRBD1. V dropped 7 bases and J dropped 6; count of bases not matched to a gene: 6. The CDR3 has 14 residues. Germline CDR1 and CDR2: MNHEY and SMNVEV (reference sequence). CDR3 nucleotide sequence: TGTGCCAGCACCCGGGACAGGGGCTCCAATGAGCAGTTCTTC. Translated, it gives CASTRDRGSNEQFF.

The chain recombines TRBV5-1 with TRBJ2-1; 8 bases match TRBD1. J gave up 2 bases and V 0 bases, and 4 bases lay outside the gene matches. The CDR3 extends over 16 amino acids. The V gene's germline CDR1 is SGHRS and CDR2 YFSETQ. CDR3 residues: CASSLAEDRAYNEQFF. The CDR3 DNA sequence: TGCGCCAGCAGCTTGGCCGAGGACAGGGCCTACAATGAGCAGTTCTTC. Complete variable domain (other parts from reference TRBV5-1 and TRBJ2-1): KAGVTQTPRYLIKTRGQQVTLSCSPISGHRSVSWYQQTPGQGLQFLFEYFSETQRNKGNFPGRFSGRQFSNSRSEMNVSTLELGDSALYLCASSLAEDRAYNEQFFGPGTRLTVL.

This clone was seen a few times. V usage is TRBV30 and J usage is TRBJ1-2, with 10 bases that match TRBD1. CDR1 is GTSNPN, CDR2 SVGIG, per germline (reference sequence). The trim removed 2 bases at V and 3 bases at J, leaving 6 bases unmatched. This CDR3 contains 15 residues. CDR3 residues: CAWSSGTGVYYGYTF. DNA of the CDR3: TGTGCCTGGAGTTCGGGGACAGGGGTTTACTATGGCTACACCTTC.

With respect to this clone: An end of the junction differs from the germline gene, which may be a read error. The J gene is TRBJ1-2, the V gene TRBV13, with D maybe TRBD1 (6 bases). The germline V gene has CDR1 PRHDT and CDR2 FYEKMQ (reference sequence). The CDR3 extends over 13 amino acids. CDR3 protein: CASSLTRDNGHTF. Here the CDR3 DNA reads TGTGCCAGCAGCTTAACACGGGACAATGGCCACACCTTC. Full variable domain (rest looked up from reference TRBV13 and TRBJ1-2): AAGVIQSPRHLIKEKRETATLKCYPIPRHDTVYWYQQGPGQDPQFLISFYEKMQSDKGSIPDRFSAQQFSDYHSELNMSSLELGDSALYFCASSLTRDNGHTFGSGTRLTVV.

This chain links TRBV5-1 with TRBJ2-7, with D tentatively TRBD2 (5 bases). Looked up from germline, CDR1 is SGHRS and CDR2 is YFSETQ. CDR3 length: 12 residues. Trimming shortened V by 1 base and J by 6 bases, and 8 bases separated the two germline ends. The CDR3 DNA sequence: TGCGCCAGCAGCTTGCGGGGTGGCGAGCAGTACTTC. This codes for CASSLRGGEQYF. Variable domain in full (rest from reference TRBV5-1 and TRBJ2-7): KAGVTQTPRYLIKTRGQQVTLSCSPISGHRSVSWYQQTPGQGLQFLFEYFSETQRNKGNFPGRFSGRQFSNSRSEMNVSTLELGDSALYLCASSLRGGEQYFGPGTRLTVT.

The rearrangement joins TRBV7-9 to TRBJ2-5; the match to TRBD2 covers 8 bases. The CDR3 has 17 amino acids. From germline, CDR1 is SEHNR and CDR2 FQNEAQ (reference sequence). The V segment lost 4 bases and the J segment 1 base; nucleotides outside the gene matches: 11. This CDR3 is CASSSTETGGAQETQYF. The CDR3 nucleotides are TGTGCCAGCAGCTCAACGGAGACGGGGGGGGCCCAAGAGACCCAGTACTTC.

This clone is a singleton in its sample. Within the sample, other DNA sequences also encode this same CDR3. V and J are TRBV4-3 and TRBJ2-1; unclear D gene. V was clipped by 0 bases and J by 0 bases, with 6 bases between them. The germline gives CDR1 LGHNA, CDR2 YSLEER. The CDR3 runs to 15 residues. CDR3 DNA: TGCGCCAGCAGCCAAGAGCCGAGCTCCTACAATGAGCAGTTCTTC. It specifies CASSQEPSSYNEQFF.

The genes are TRBV13 and TRBJ2-7; 8 positions agree with TRBD2. Germline V gene lookup returns CDR1 PRHDT and CDR2 FYEKMQ (reference sequence). The CDR3 consists of 14 residues. The trim removed 5 bases at V and 4 bases at J, leaving 7 bases unmatched. The CDR3 DNA reads TGTGCCAGCAGCGAACCGGGACTAGTGTACGAGCAGTACTTC. Translating gives CASSEPGLVYEQYF.

The chain couples TRBV20-1 to TRBJ1-1, with D perhaps matching TRBD1 (5 bases). CDR1 and CDR2 (germline): DFQATT, SNEGSKA (reference sequence). The CDR3 runs 11 residues. Deletions cut 6 bases from V and 7 bases from J, with 12 bases between. CDR3 amino acids: CSAAGRSEAFF. The CDR3, as DNA: TGCAGTGCCGCGGGGCGTAGTGAAGCTTTCTTT.

The gene calls are TRBV5-4 and TRBJ2-7, with 7 bases matching TRBD2. Germline V gives CDR1 SGHNT, CDR2 YYREEE (reference sequence). The CDR3 is 14 residues long. The junction had 7 bases not matched to a gene; V was cut back by 4 bases and J by 3 bases. The CDR3 DNA is TGTGCCAGCAGCCATGGGAGGGCTGGCTACGAGCAGTACTTC. Residues: CASSHGRAGYEQYF.

This clone was seen more than once but under ten times. The chain joins TRBV10-2 to TRBJ1-4, with D maybe TRBD1 (5 bases). From germline, CDR1 is WSHSY and CDR2 SAAADI. V was trimmed by 4 bases and J by 8 bases, leaving 17 bases between them. The CDR3 runs 15 residues. For the CDR3, the DNA is TGCGCCAGCAGTGGGGACTACACCTTTCCGGAAAAACTGTTTTTT. Residues: CASSGDYTFPEKLFF.

J is TRBJ1-3 and V is TRBV19, with 8 nucleotides matching TRBD1. The germline CDR1 and CDR2 sequences are LNHDA and SQIVND (reference sequence). The CDR3 loop spans 14 amino acids. J gave up 2 bases and V 10 bases, and 7 bases lay outside the gene matches. DNA for the CDR3: TGTGCCACTAATAAACAGGGGGCTGGAAACACCATATATTTT. Residues: CATNKQGAGNTIYF.

V and J are TRBV6-1 and TRBJ1-5; TRBD1 matches 9 bases. The junction had 9 bases not matched to a gene; V was cut back by 10 bases and J by 5 bases. CDR3 length equals 14 residues. Germline CDR1 MNHNS, CDR2 SASEGT. CDR3 sequence: CAITGGPMHQPQHF. In DNA form, the CDR3 reads TGTGCCATCACAGGGGGCCCCATGCATCAGCCCCAGCATTTT.

This chain uses TRBV6-5 with TRBJ2-1; 9 bases agree with TRBD2. Germline V gene sequence: CDR1 MNHEY, CDR2 SVGAGI. This CDR3 has 16 residues. Losses at the gene ends were 4 bases for V and 2 bases for J; bases not matched to a gene: 6. CDR3 bases: TGTGCCAGCAGTTCAGCGGGGGGATTTACCTACAATGAGCAGTTCTTC. Amino acids: CASSSAGGFTYNEQFF.